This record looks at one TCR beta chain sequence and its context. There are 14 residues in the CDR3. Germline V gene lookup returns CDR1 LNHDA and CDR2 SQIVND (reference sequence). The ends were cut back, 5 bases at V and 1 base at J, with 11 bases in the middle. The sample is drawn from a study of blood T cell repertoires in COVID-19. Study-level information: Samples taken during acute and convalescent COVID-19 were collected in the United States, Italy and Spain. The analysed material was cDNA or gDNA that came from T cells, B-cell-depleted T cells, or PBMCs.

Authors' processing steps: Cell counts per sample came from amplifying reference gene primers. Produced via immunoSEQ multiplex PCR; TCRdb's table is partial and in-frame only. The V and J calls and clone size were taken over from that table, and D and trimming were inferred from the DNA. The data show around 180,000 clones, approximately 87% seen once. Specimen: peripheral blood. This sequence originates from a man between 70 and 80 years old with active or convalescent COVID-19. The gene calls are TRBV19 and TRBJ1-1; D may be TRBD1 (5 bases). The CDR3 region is CASSDDRPNTEAFF. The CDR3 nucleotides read TGTGCCAGTAGTGACGACAGACCGAACACTGAAGCTTTCTTT. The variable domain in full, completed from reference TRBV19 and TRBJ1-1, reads DGGITQSPKYLFRKEGQNVTLSCEQNLNHDAMYWYRQDPGQGLRLIYYSQIVNDFQKGDIAEGYSVSREKKESFPLTVTSAQKNPTAFYLCASSDDRPNTEAFFGQGTRLTVV.